This entry features one T cell receptor (beta chain) sequence. The authors' processing: How many nucleated cells were present was estimated from reference gene primer amplification. Sequenced by immunoSEQ multiplex PCR; TCRdb stores in-frame clones only, minus some. D and trimming were read from the DNA, whereas the V and J calls and clone size are those reported in that table. Of 300,000 to 350,000 clones listed, roughly nine tenths are singletons. Trimming shortened V by 4 bases and J by 3 bases, and 14 bases separated the two germline ends. Germline CDR1 is SGDLS and CDR2 is YYNGEE. This CDR3 has 14 residues. The sample belongs to a study of blood T cell repertoires in COVID-19. It was during active infection that Seattle patients were enrolled and then longitudinally followed.

Sequenced sample: peripheral blood. V gene TRBV9 combines with J gene TRBJ2-7, with D unclear. This TCR came from a woman in her sixties with COVID-19, enrolled during active disease. The CDR3 nucleotides read TGTGCCAGCAGCCTTAGCAACGTCAACTACGAGCAGTACTTC. The encoded protein is CASSLSNVNYEQYF.